Below, 26 T cell receptor beta chains from the same sample are listed, as sequenced in a study of siplizumab effects on memory and regulatory T cells. Clones were sequenced by immunoSEQ multiplex PCR, and TCRdb holds only the in-frame ones, with some missing. The sample lists approximately 94,000 clones; 91% were seen once. Sample: CD4+ T cells sorted from blood. The receptors were sampled from a human donor in good health.

This clone occurred a few times. The chain joins TRBV2 to TRBJ1-5, with TRBD1 matching 11 bases. In germline, CDR1 is SNHLY, CDR2 FYNNEI. Germline trimming cut 7 bases from V and 7 bases from J; bases unmatched to any gene: 6. The CDR3 runs to 14 residues. This chain's CDR3 is CASTGTGGRQPQHF. As DNA, the CDR3 is TGTGCCAGCACTGGGACAGGGGGGAGGCAGCCCCAGCATTTT.

This chain joins TRBV19 and TRBJ2-3; D possibly corresponds to TRBD1 (6 bases). The germline V gene encodes CDR1 LNHDA and CDR2 SQIVND (reference sequence). Trimming pared 7 bases from V and 2 bases from J, leaving 19 bases between. The CDR3 loop spans 16 amino acids. As DNA, the CDR3 is TGTGCCAGTAAGACTACTCAGGGGTTTAACACAGATACGCAGTATTTT. Amino acids: CASKTTQGFNTDTQYF.

This clone was counted between two and nine times. This sequence joins TRBV2 and TRBJ1-2; D is uncertain. Trimming shortened V by 6 bases and J by 4 bases, and 18 bases separated the two germline ends. Germline V gene lookup returns CDR1 SNHLY and CDR2 FYNNEI. The CDR3 totals 15 residues. CDR3 sequence reads: CASSAEGVVVYGYTF. The CDR3 nucleotides are TGTGCCAGCAGCGCCGAGGGTGTTGTTGTCTATGGCTACACCTTC.

The chain recombines TRBV7-2 with TRBJ2-4; D call uncertain. Germline V gives CDR1 SGHTA, CDR2 FQGNSA. V lost 5 bases and J 5 bases, leaving 13 bases between the germline ends. The CDR3 sequence is 14 residues long. CDR3 DNA sequence: TGTGCCAGCAGCCCCCAACCGGCCGAAAACATTCAGTACTTC. Its translation: CASSPQPAENIQYF. Full variable domain (outside the CDR3, taken from reference TRBV7-2 and TRBJ2-4): GAGVSQSPSNKVTEKGKDVELRCDPISGHTALYWYRQSLGQGLEFLIYFQGNSAPDKSGLPSDRFSAERTGGSVSTLTIQRTQQEDSAVYLCASSPQPAENIQYFGAGTRLSVL.

This chain joins TRBV7-2 and TRBJ2-5, with 9 positions matching TRBD1. V gave up 5 bases and J gave up 2 bases; unmatched junction bases: 3. The CDR3 totals 14 residues. Germline V gene lookup returns CDR1 SGHTA and CDR2 FQGNSA. The CDR3 region is CASSPGTGQETQYF. CDR3 DNA: TGTGCCAGCAGCCCTGGGACAGGGCAAGAGACCCAGTACTTC.

This chain joins TRBV28 and TRBJ2-1; the D is unclear. From germline, CDR1 is MDHEN and CDR2 SYDVKM. CDR3 length equals 18 residues. Trimming pared 5 bases from V and 7 bases from J, leaving 27 bases between. DNA for the CDR3: TGTGCCAGCAGTACCACTGGGAACTCGCAAATACGCCGGAATGAGCAGTTCTTC. Translated, it gives CASSTTGNSQIRRNEQFF.

The J gene is TRBJ1-1, the V gene TRBV11-2, with D uncertain. The germline V gene encodes CDR1 SGHAT and CDR2 FQNNGV. The CDR3 spans 14 residues. V shed 1 base and J shed 4 bases, with 10 bases lying between them. Here the CDR3 DNA reads TGTGCCAGCAGCTTAGGGGTATCGGTCACTGAAGCTTTCTTT. This translates into CASSLGVSVTEAFF. The full variable domain, with the rest looked up from reference TRBV11-2 and TRBJ1-1, is EAGVAQSPRYKIIEKRQSVAFWCNPISGHATLYWYQQILGQGPKLLIQFQNNGVVDDSQLPKDRFSAERLKGVDSTLKIQPAKLEDSAVYLCASSLGVSVTEAFFGQGTRLTVV.

The rearrangement joins TRBV18 to TRBJ2-7; 11 nucleotides align to TRBD2. The V gene end was trimmed by 3 bases and the J gene end by 5 bases; junction bases not matched to a gene: 3. Germline CDR1 reads KGHSH; CDR2 reads LQKENI. The CDR3 extends over 14 amino acids. Here the CDR3 DNA reads TGTGCCAGCTCACCGACTAGCGGGGACCACGAGCAGTACTTC. Translating it yields CASSPTSGDHEQYF.

The chain couples TRBV6-5 to TRBJ1-6; D call uncertain. CDR3 length: 14 residues. V was cut by 2 bases and J by 7 bases, with 9 bases left in between. CDR1 is MNHEY, CDR2 SVGAGI, per germline. CDR3 nucleotide sequence: TGTGCCAGCAGTTACGGTAGAGAGAATTCACCCCTCCACTTT. Amino acid sequence: CASSYGRENSPLHF.

This clone was counted once. V usage is TRBV28 and J usage is TRBJ2-7; D is perhaps TRBD2 (6 bases). The CDR3 runs to 13 residues. V was pared by 3 bases and J by 5 bases, with 11 bases between. Germline values: CDR1 MDHEN, CDR2 SYDVKM. CDR3 amino acids: CASSFPGRNEQYF. The CDR3 DNA reads as TGTGCCAGCAGTTTTCCAGGGAGGAACGAGCAGTACTTC. The full variable domain, rest sourced from reference TRBV28 and TRBJ2-7, is DVKVTQSSRYLVKRTGEKVFLECVQDMDHENMFWYRQDPGLGLRLIYFSYDVKMKEKGDIPEGYSVSREKKERFSLILESASTNQTSMYLCASSFPGRNEQYFGPGTRLTVT.

The chain recombines TRBV29-1 with TRBJ2-7, with TRBD1 identical over 7 bases. Germline CDR1 SQVTM, CDR2 ANQGSEA. The ends lost 7 bases at V and 2 bases at J; junction bases unmatched: 11. This CDR3 comprises 14 residues. The DNA for the CDR3 is TGCAGCGCCCTGGAGACAGGGACCGCCTACGAGCAGTACTTC. It encodes CSALETGTAYEQYF.

V is TRBV4-2 and J is TRBJ1-1, with 11 bases fitting TRBD1. The trim removed 5 bases at V and 4 bases at J, leaving 6 bases unmatched. The CDR3 is made up of 15 amino acids. Germline CDR1 LGHNA, CDR2 YNFKEQ. The CDR3 DNA sequence: TGTGCCAGCAGCTTGCTCGGGACAGGGGGCACTGAAGCTTTCTTT. The encoded protein is CASSLLGTGGTEAFF.

The chain is built from TRBV15 and TRBJ1-4; TRBD1 might be the D (6 bases). CDR3 size: 15 residues. Germline V gives CDR1 LNHNV, CDR2 YYDKDF (reference sequence). V lost 0 bases and J 3 bases, leaving 8 bases between the germline ends. The CDR3 spells CATSRDGGANEKLFF. CDR3 nucleotides: TGTGCCACCAGCAGAGATGGGGGCGCTAATGAAAAACTGTTTTTT.

The chain couples TRBV29-1 to TRBJ1-5; D uncertain. The CDR3 extends over 15 amino acids. V was clipped by 6 bases and J by 0 bases, with 15 bases between them. CDR1 is SQVTM, CDR2 ANQGSEA, per germline. The CDR3 DNA sequence: TGCAGCGTCCGAGAACTTGAGGATAGCAATCAGCCCCAGCATTTT. This gives the protein CSVRELEDSNQPQHF.

This sequence joins TRBV11-2 and TRBJ1-1; 10 bases map to TRBD1. Germline CDR1 is SGHAT and CDR2 is FQNNGV. Trimming took 5 bases from V and 2 from J; bases not matched to a gene: 5. CDR3 size: 15 residues. CDR3 amino acids: CASSQLTGGNTEAFF. CDR3 nucleotides: TGTGCCAGCAGCCAACTGACAGGGGGCAACACTGAAGCTTTCTTT.

This rearrangement joins TRBV4-3 to TRBJ2-2; perhaps TRBD1 as D (5 bases). CDR3 length: 14 amino acids. Germline V gene data show CDR1 as LGHNA and CDR2 as YSLEER. Between the trimmed V and J ends, which lost 2 bases and 7 bases, there was a span of 11 bases. The CDR3 DNA reads as TGCGCCAGCAGCCAAACAGGCCGGGTCGGGGAGCTGTTTTTT. It yields the protein CASSQTGRVGELFF.

The chain links TRBV4-2 to TRBJ1-3; the D is unclear. This CDR3 has 15 residues. Germline assignment: CDR1 LGHNA and CDR2 YNFKEQ. The V end was cut by 0 bases, the J end by 8 bases, with 14 bases between. This CDR3 reads CASSQENSPVDTIYF. In DNA form, the CDR3 reads TGTGCCAGCAGCCAAGAAAACAGCCCAGTAGACACCATATATTTT.

V is TRBV9 and J is TRBJ2-7, with D maybe TRBD1 (6 bases). V lost 5 bases, J lost 2 bases, and 14 bases lay in between. The CDR3 totals 14 residues. Germline values: CDR1 SGDLS, CDR2 YYNGEE. CDR3 residues: CASRVDSNTYEQYF. The CDR3 nucleotides read TGTGCCAGCAGGGTGGACAGCAATACCTACGAGCAGTACTTC. Supplemented by reference TRBV9 and TRBJ2-7, the full variable domain reads DSGVTQTPKHLITATGQRVTLRCSPRSGDLSVYWYQQSLDQGLQFLIQYYNGEERAKGNILERFSAQQFPDLHSELNLSSLELGDSALYFCASRVDSNTYEQYFGPGTRLTVT.

The chain employs TRBV28 and TRBJ1-3, with D uncertain. V was trimmed by 3 bases and J by 0 bases, leaving 6 bases between them. The CDR3 loop spans 14 amino acids. The germline CDR1 and CDR2 sequences are MDHEN and SYDVKM. DNA of the CDR3: TGTGCCAGCAGTTTCCCAACCTCTGGAAACACCATATATTTT. Its translation is CASSFPTSGNTIYF.

V and J are TRBV27 and TRBJ2-5; D perhaps matches TRBD2 (6 bases). CDR1 and CDR2 from the germline V gene are MNHEY and SMNVEV (reference sequence). CDR3 size: 11 residues. The germline V and J ends were trimmed by 11 bases and 5 bases, with 12 bases remaining between them. The CDR3 spells CASGGRETQYF. CDR3 nucleotide sequence: TGTGCCTCCGGAGGGCGGGAGACCCAGTACTTC.

The chain employs TRBV14 and TRBJ2-1, with 8 nucleotides matching TRBD1. V lost 4 bases and J lost 7; bases outside the gene matches: 6. The CDR3 loop spans 14 amino acids. Germline-derived CDR1 and CDR2 are SGHDN and FVKESK. The CDR3, as DNA: TGTGCCAGCAGCCTCCAGGGGGCTTGGAATGAGCAGTTCTTC. Residues: CASSLQGAWNEQFF.

The V gene is TRBV9, the J gene TRBJ1-2, with 7 bases lining up with TRBD1. The CDR3 is 15 residues long. Germline CDR1 SGDLS, CDR2 YYNGEE. With 3 bases clipped from V and 1 base from J, the junction kept 6 bases outside the gene matches. CDR3 in amino acids: CASSEGQNHNYGYTF. The CDR3 DNA is TGTGCCAGCAGCGAGGGACAGAATCATAACTATGGCTACACCTTC.

The rearrangement joins TRBV30 to TRBJ1-4; D call uncertain. Per the germline V gene, CDR1 is GTSNPN and CDR2 is SVGIG (reference sequence). Trimming left V 2 bases short and J 6 bases short, with 7 bases between. CDR3 length: 12 amino acids. CDR3 amino acids: CAWSRSYEKLFF. CDR3 sequence (DNA): TGTGCCTGGAGTAGGAGTTATGAAAAACTGTTTTTT.

J is TRBJ1-2 and V is TRBV6-5, with D unclear. Between the trimmed V and J ends, which lost 6 bases and 5 bases, there was a span of 19 bases. The germline gives CDR1 MNHEY, CDR2 SVGAGI. The CDR3 covers 15 residues. In DNA form, the CDR3 reads TGTGCCAGCAGCCCCCCCCCGGGGAGGGCATATGGCTACACCTTC. It yields the protein CASSPPPGRAYGYTF.

The rearrangement uses TRBV2 and TRBJ1-1; D possibly corresponds to TRBD1 (5 bases). The CDR3 spans 11 residues. Germline V gene lookup returns CDR1 SNHLY and CDR2 FYNNEI. V was cut by 11 bases and J by 4 bases, with 11 bases left in between. CDR3 amino acids: CAGIGGTEAFF. The CDR3 nucleotides read TGTGCCGGGATCGGGGGCACTGAAGCTTTCTTT.

V is TRBV9 and J is TRBJ2-3, with D possibly TRBD1 on 6 matching bases. This CDR3 is built from 15 residues. CDR1 and CDR2 (germline): SGDLS, YYNGEE. V dropped 4 bases and J dropped 6 bases, with 18 bases sitting between them. CDR3 sequence reads: CASSPRGPLLDTQYF. CDR3 DNA: TGTGCCAGCAGCCCCAGGGGCCCCTTGTTGGATACGCAGTATTTT.